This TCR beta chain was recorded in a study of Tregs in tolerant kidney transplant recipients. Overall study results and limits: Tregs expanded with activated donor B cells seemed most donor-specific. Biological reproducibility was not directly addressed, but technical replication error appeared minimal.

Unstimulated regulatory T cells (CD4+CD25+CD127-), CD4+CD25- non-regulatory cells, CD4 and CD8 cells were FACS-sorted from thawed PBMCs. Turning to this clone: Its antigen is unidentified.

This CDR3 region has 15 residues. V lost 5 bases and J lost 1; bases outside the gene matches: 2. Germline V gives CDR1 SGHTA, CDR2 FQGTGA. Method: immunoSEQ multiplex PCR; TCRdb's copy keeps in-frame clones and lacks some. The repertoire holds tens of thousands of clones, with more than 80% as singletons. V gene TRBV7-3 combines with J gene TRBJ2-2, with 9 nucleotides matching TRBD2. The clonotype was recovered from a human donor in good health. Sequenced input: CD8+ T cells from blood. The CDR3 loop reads CASSLTSGNTGELFF. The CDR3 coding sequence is TGTGCCAGCAGCCTGACTAGCGGGAACACCGGGGAGCTGTTTTTT.